Below, one T cell receptor beta chain is given with its context. Its antigen is not identified. This specimen comes from a study of human T cells and chemical hapten exposure. Study context: A patient group, mainly female, showed alopecia areata, totalis or universalis.

The time point was: patch test 1, 2 weeks after DPC sensitization. Treatment given: therapeutic diphenylcyclopropenone sensitization with weekly scalp DPC. Staff drew blood before applying each patch test. The V end was cut by 0 bases, the J end by 3 bases, with 6 bases between. Per the germline V gene, CDR1 is SGDLS and CDR2 is YYNGEE. The CDR3 sequence is 13 residues long. TCRdb called the RACE reads again in MiXCR, with one record for every CDR3 protein. The sample includes about 49,000 distinct CDR3 sequences, around a tenth of them seen just once. Notes on the study in general: Expanded TCRs showed more large CDR3 clusters than pre-sensitization or healthy control sets.

The TCR comes from a woman aged 50 to 65 with alopecia areata. Some clones in this sample may be carry-over from other donors' samples. J is TRBJ1-2 and V is TRBV9; D is possibly TRBD1 (5 bases). The sample here was whole blood, taken in connection with sensitization to the hapten diphenylcyclopropenone (DPC). For the CDR3, the DNA is TGTGCCAGCAGCGTAGGGGGGGACTATGGCTACACCTTC. Protein: CASSVGGDYGYTF.